Below are 17 T cell receptor beta chains sequenced from a single sample in a study of tumor-infiltrating lymphocytes in primary liver carcinoma. Investigators took RNA and DNA out together from about 20-30 mg of unsorted bulk tissue. The authors made TCR beta cDNA from approximately 500 ng total RNA with a constant-region primer. Researchers made the TCR beta libraries by running three nested multiplex PCR rounds with slightly modified ARM-PCR. Investigators reported that the first two PCR rounds, at 10 to 11 cycles each, used TRBV1-TRBV30 forward primers with a C-beta reverse primer. TCRdb passed the multiplex PCR reads through MiXCR, listing each CDR3 protein once. This sample yields roughly 57,000 distinct CDR3 sequences, of which 55% to 75% are seen a single time; around 50% belongs to the top ten. Sequencing was performed on liver tumor tissue from sampling region 2. This sample's subset: tumor region T2, inferior pole. These receptors came from a man aged 40-55 years with primary liver carcinoma and hepatitis B virus infection.

On this clonotype: This CDR3 is missing its conserved last phenylalanine or tryptophan, likely due to a read error. This sequence joins TRBV11-2 and TRBJ1-1, with 7 nucleotides matching TRBD1. The length of the CDR3 is 16 residues. Germline lookup yields CDR1 SGHAT and CDR2 FQNNGV. The CDR3 nucleotides are TGTACTAGCAGCCCATCCAGGGGGTTGGTGAACACTGAAGCTTTCCTT. It encodes CTSSPSRGLVNTEAFL.

This chain joins TRBV11-2 and TRBJ2-5, with D possibly TRBD1 on 6 matching bases. The CDR3 is 12 residues long. In germline, CDR1 is SGHAT, CDR2 FQNNGV. The V and J ends lost 6 bases and 2 bases respectively, with 7 bases between them. DNA of the CDR3: TGTGCCAGCAGGACAGGTCAAGAGACCCAGTACTTC. It encodes CASRTGQETQYF.

In regard to this clonotype: The germline gene is not matched at one end of the junction; a read error may be the cause. The chain recombines TRBV5-4 with TRBJ2-1, with 7 positions matching TRBD2. CDR3 length: 16 amino acids. Germline lookup yields CDR1 SGHNT and CDR2 YYREEE (reference sequence). The CDR3 protein is CASSLGARGRAFEQFF. In DNA, the CDR3 is TGTGCCAGCAGCTTGGGTGCTAGAGGGAGGGCCTTTGAGCAGTTTTTC. The whole variable domain, filled in from reference TRBV5-4 and TRBJ2-1, reads ETGVTQSPTHLIKTRGQQVTLRCSSQSGHNTVSWYQQALGQGPQFIFQYYREEENGRGNFPPRFSGLQFPNYSSELNVNALELDDSALYLCASSLGARGRAFEQFFGPGTRLTVL.

This clonotype was picked up a small number of times. A single base separates this from a much larger clone, so it may be a read error. This CDR3 fails to terminate in the conserved phenylalanine or tryptophan, so it likely reflects a read error. The chain's CDR3 is CAISNRVENSPLHL. For the CDR3, the DNA is TGTGCCATCAGTAACAGGGTCGAGAATTCACCCCTCCACCTT. The chain couples TRBV10-3 to TRBJ1-6, with D possibly matching TRBD1 (6 bases). This CDR3 contains 14 residues. V lost 5 bases and J 7 bases, leaving 12 bases between the germline ends. Germline assignment: CDR1 ENHRY and CDR2 SYGVKD.

The table lists this clonotype with many counts. The chain uses TRBV6-6 and TRBJ1-2; no definite D call. The CDR3 is 14 amino acids. The germline V and J ends were trimmed by 7 bases and 2 bases, with 14 bases remaining between them. The germline CDR1 and CDR2 sequences are MNHNY and SVGAGI (reference sequence). CDR3 DNA: TGTGCCAGCACCACGGGTCCCAGGAACTATGGCTACACCTTC. Translation: CASTTGPRNYGYTF.

This clonotype was detected once. J is TRBJ2-7 and V is TRBV7-8, with 10 bases identical to TRBD1. The V segment lost 4 bases and the J segment 13 bases; nucleotides outside the gene matches: 16. The CDR3 has 15 residues. Looked up from germline, CDR1 is SGHVS and CDR2 is FQNEAQ. The CDR3 reads CASSSYDRGPYELYF. The CDR3 region has the DNA TGTGCCAGCAGCTCTTATGACAGGGGGCCCTACGAGCTATACTTC. The variable domain in full, with the rest retrieved from reference TRBV7-8 and TRBJ2-7, is GAGVSQSPRYKVAKRGQDVALRCDPISGHVSLFWYQQALGQGPEFLTYFQNEAQLDKSGLPSDRFFAERPEGSVSTLKIQRTQQEDSAVYLCASSSYDRGPYELYFGPGTRLTVT.

In regard to this clonotype: The junction departs from the called germline gene at one end, perhaps through a read error. V is TRBV10-3 and J is TRBJ2-1, with 7 positions matching TRBD1. The germline V gene encodes CDR1 ENHRY and CDR2 SYGVKD. The CDR3 has 15 amino acids. CDR3: CAVTPRDSSYNEQSF. DNA of the CDR3: TGTGCCGTAACCCCCCGGGACAGCTCCTACAATGAGCAGTCCTTC.

This clonotype turned up a few times. A read error may explain this, as a much larger clone is one base away. The V call is TRBV28, the J call TRBJ1-5; D gene uncertain. The CDR3 length is 15 residues. Germline CDR1 reads MDHEN; CDR2 reads SYDVKM. The CDR3 DNA reads as TGTGCCAGCAGTTTCTATGGGGAAGAGGGTCAGCCCCGGCATTTT. As protein: CASSFYGEEGQPRHF. The full variable domain, with the rest looked up from reference TRBV28 and TRBJ1-5, is DVKVTQSSRYLVKRTGEKVFLECVQDMDHENMFWYRQDPGLGLRLIYFSYDVKMKEKGDIPEGYSVSREKKERFSLILESASTNQTSMYLCASSFYGEEGQPRHFGDGTRLSIL.

V usage is TRBV29-1 and J usage is TRBJ1-2; D remains unclear. With 4 bases removed from V and 6 bases from J, the gap between germline ends came to 9 bases. The germline V gene encodes CDR1 SQVTM and CDR2 ANQGSEA. The CDR3 is 11 residues long. The CDR3 loop is CSVVQGNGYTF. The CDR3 coding sequence is TGCAGCGTTGTCCAAGGGAATGGCTACACCTTC.

This clonotype appeared a few times. This could be a read error, since a much larger clone is one nucleotide away. Because it lacks the conserved phenylalanine or tryptophan at the end, this CDR3 is likely a read error. The genes are TRBV14 and TRBJ1-6, with D maybe TRBD1 (6 bases). Germline V CDR1 and CDR2: SGHDN, FVKESK. This CDR3 spans 14 amino acids. V was shortened by 3 bases and J by 7 bases, with 10 bases between the two germline ends. The CDR3 region has the DNA TGTGCCAGCAGCCACTCAGGGGAAAATTCACCCCTCCACATT. This gives the protein CASSHSGENSPLHI.

In the case of this clonotype: The germline gene is not matched at one end of the junction; a read error may be the cause. The chain employs TRBV11-2 and TRBJ2-5, with D perhaps TRBD1 or TRBD2 (5 bases each). In germline, CDR1 is SGHAT, CDR2 FQNNGV. The CDR3 is 16 amino acids. CDR3 residues: CAGSQTPDWGKETQYF. The CDR3 DNA sequence: TGTGCCGGCAGCCAAACTCCTGATTGGGGGAAAGAGACCCAGTACTTC.

This chain uses TRBV5-1 with TRBJ2-1; TRBD1 matches at 10 bases. The trim removed 2 bases at V and 13 bases at J, leaving 15 bases unmatched. CDR3 length: 16 residues. The germline gives CDR1 SGHRS, CDR2 YFSETQ. This CDR3 reads CASSLRTGGLQETQFF. CDR3 nucleotides: TGCGCCAGCAGCTTACGGACAGGGGGTCTCCAAGAGACCCAGTTCTTC.

This clonotype was counted once. The chain is built from TRBV4-1 and TRBJ2-3; 12 bases agree with TRBD1. CDR1 and CDR2 (germline): MGHRA, YSYEKL. The CDR3 consists of 18 residues. The trim removed 6 bases at V and 2 bases at J, leaving 12 bases unmatched. CDR3 DNA sequence: TGCGCCAGCAGTTCATCAGGGACAGGGGGCCCCAACACAGATACGCAGTATTTT. Translation: CASSSSGTGGPNTDTQYF.

The gene calls are TRBV11-2 and TRBJ1-2, with no clear D. Germline lookup yields CDR1 SGHAT and CDR2 FQNNGV. Trimming pared 2 bases from V and 4 bases from J, leaving 11 bases between. CDR3 length: 14 amino acids. The CDR3 nucleotides are TGTGCCAGCAGCTTAAACAAGGGATTCTATGGCTACACCTTC. This codes for CASSLNKGFYGYTF. The full variable domain, rest sourced from reference TRBV11-2 and TRBJ1-2, is EAGVAQSPRYKIIEKRQSVAFWCNPISGHATLYWYQQILGQGPKLLIQFQNNGVVDDSQLPKDRFSAERLKGVDSTLKIQPAKLEDSAVYLCASSLNKGFYGYTFGSGTRLTVV.

The genes are TRBV6-5 and TRBJ2-7; possibly TRBD2 for D (5 bases). Germline assignment: CDR1 MNHEY and CDR2 SVGAGI. The germline V and J ends were trimmed by 11 bases and 4 bases, with 18 bases remaining between them. CDR3 size: 13 residues. The DNA of the CDR3 is TGTGCCGCCCATTCCGAGGGCGCGTACGAGCAGTACTTC. This codes for CAAHSEGAYEQYF.

Concerning this clonotype itself: This could be a read error, since a much larger clone is one nucleotide away. The CDR3 nucleotides are TGTGCCAGCAGCAAAGGCCTCGGAGCGAGCACCGGGGAGCTGTTTTTT. Protein product: CASSKGLGASTGELFF. This chain links TRBV21-1 with TRBJ2-2. TRBV21-1 is a pseudogene locus. This CDR3 region has 16 residues.

The gene calls are TRBV6-5 and TRBJ2-5, with 8 nucleotides matching TRBD1. The CDR3 sequence is 14 residues long. Germline-derived CDR1 and CDR2 are MNHEY and SVGAGI. V trimming: 6 bases; J trimming: 5 bases; junction bases outside the gene matches: 8. The CDR3 sequence: CASSYAGGKETQYF. As DNA, the CDR3 is TGTGCCAGCAGCTACGCAGGGGGCAAGGAGACCCAGTACTTC.